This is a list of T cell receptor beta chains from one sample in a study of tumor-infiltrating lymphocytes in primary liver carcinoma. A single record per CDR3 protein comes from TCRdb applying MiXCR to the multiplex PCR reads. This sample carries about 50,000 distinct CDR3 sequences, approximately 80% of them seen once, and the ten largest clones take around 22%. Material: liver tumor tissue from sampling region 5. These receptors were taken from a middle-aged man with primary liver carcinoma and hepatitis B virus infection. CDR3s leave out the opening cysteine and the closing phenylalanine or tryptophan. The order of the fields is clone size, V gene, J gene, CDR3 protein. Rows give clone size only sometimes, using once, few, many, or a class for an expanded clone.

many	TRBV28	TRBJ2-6	ASTGGNSGANVLT
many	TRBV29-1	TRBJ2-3	SAPGTSGRVIDTQY
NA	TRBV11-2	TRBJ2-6	TSGMGGDRGISLSVANVLT
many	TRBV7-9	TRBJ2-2	ASSAGTGMAGELF
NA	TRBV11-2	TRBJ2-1	ASSRTSGSSCNEQF
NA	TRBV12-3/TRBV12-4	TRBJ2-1	ASQFREGNEQF
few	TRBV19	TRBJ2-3	ASSMSSGAPDTQY
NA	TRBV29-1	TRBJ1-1	SAYKWATSAEAV
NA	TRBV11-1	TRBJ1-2	ASSFKALGYGYA
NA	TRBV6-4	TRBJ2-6	ANSPGPGANVLT
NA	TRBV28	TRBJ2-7	ASILQGPVGQY
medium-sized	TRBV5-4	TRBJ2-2	ASRPGANTGELF
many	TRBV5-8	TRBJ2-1	ASSLGTGNNEQF
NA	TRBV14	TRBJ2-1	ASSQEAQWTGYIEQF
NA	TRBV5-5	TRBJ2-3	ASSTPTVIPLQY
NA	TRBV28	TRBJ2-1	ASSLFDRLAGGLQF
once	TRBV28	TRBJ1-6	ANGSRVDSPLH
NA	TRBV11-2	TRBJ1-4	ASSFLTGPSEKLL
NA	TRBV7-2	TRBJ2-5	ASSPTGLAGVETQY
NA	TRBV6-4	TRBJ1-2	ASSPNLGTNYGCI
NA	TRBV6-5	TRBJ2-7	ANIGLVVGEQY
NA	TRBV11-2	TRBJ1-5	ASSLIVVTGSDQPQH
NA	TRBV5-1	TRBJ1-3	ASTTGSGNTVY
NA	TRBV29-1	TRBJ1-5	RVGDVGYQPQH
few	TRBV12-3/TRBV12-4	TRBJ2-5	ASRSGFPETQY
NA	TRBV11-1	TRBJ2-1	ANSPRLADSYNEQF
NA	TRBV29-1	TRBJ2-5	SVEANRGQAGTQY
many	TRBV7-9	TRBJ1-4	ASSLGLGGEKLF
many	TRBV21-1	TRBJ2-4	ASSKSTRGRDKNIQY
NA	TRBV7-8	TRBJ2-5	ASSLTIGKETQY
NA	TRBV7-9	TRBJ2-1	ASGLEHWEWQF
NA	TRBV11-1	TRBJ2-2	AGSYTGPFSGGLF